Sample share makes the clone carrying this T cell receptor (beta chain) medium-sized. Antigen unknown. The CDR3 runs 14 residues. Germline V gives CDR1 GTSNPN, CDR2 SVGIG (reference sequence). V was cut by 5 bases and J by 0 bases, with 8 bases left in between. Each CDR3 protein gets one entry after TCRdb re-called the 5' RACE reads with MiXCR. Of under 4,500 distinct CDR3 sequences in the sample, around 6.7% are singletons; the top ten hold roughly a quarter. The data stem from a study of spatial heterogeneity in lung cancer. Study-wide findings and caveats: Mutation tallies in tumors tracked expanded intratumoral alpha and beta TCR counts.

Time point defined: sample taken at primary tumor resection. Samples were obtained from 65 to 80 donors, all untreated early-stage non-small cell lung cancer patients. Unsorted whole RNA from tumor, nontumor lung or frozen PBMC underwent sequencing. The rearrangement uses TRBV30 and TRBJ2-6; D possibly corresponds to TRBD2 (5 bases). Sequencing used lung tumor tissue, obtained at surgery. The source is a male donor with early-stage non-small cell lung cancer. CDR3 DNA: TGTGCCTGGGGACTCTTCTCTGGGGCCAACGTCCTGACTTTC. It codes for CAWGLFSGANVLTF.